This T cell receptor beta chain comes out of a study of OX40 agonist ivuxolimab in advanced cancers. About the study as a whole: The costimulatory receptor OX40 (CD134) was targeted by ivuxolimab, a fully human IgG2 agonistic monoclonal antibody. Intravenous ivuxolimab was administered to patients every 2 weeks at six dose levels: 0.01, 0.1, 0.3, 1.5, 3 and 10 mg/kg. Of the roughly 52 dose-escalation patients, hepatocellular carcinoma was present in roughly 19, melanoma in roughly 15, renal cell carcinoma in 9 and head and neck cancer in 9. In the dose-escalation cohort, 82.7% of patients were male, and the mean age was roughly 60 years, with a range of about 23 to 90. Patients were allowed to have had prior anti-PD-1, anti-PD-L1 or anti-CTLA-4 therapy, and roughly 40% of the dose-escalation patients had been treated with checkpoint inhibitors. Partial responses occurred in three dose-escalation patients: two with cutaneous melanoma and one with hepatocellular carcinoma. Peripheral TCRbeta sequencing aimed to test whether ivuxolimab altered TCR sequence diversity and caused clonal T-cell expansion. The paper reports the monotherapy dose-escalation portion (N ≈ 50 patients) of the phase I ivuxolimab trial.

Patients with a history of autoimmune disease or receiving systemic immunosuppression were excluded from the trial. Peripheral blood for TCR sequencing was collected from all dose cohorts at baseline, on cycle 4 day 1, and on cycle 7 day 1. Samples were obtained from an open-label, multicenter, first-in-human phase I dose-escalation trial of ivuxolimab. Adults with locally advanced or metastatic melanoma, renal cell carcinoma, hepatocellular carcinoma or head and neck squamous cell carcinoma were enrolled in the trial. Before TCR sequencing, CD4+ T cells and CD8+ T cells from peripheral blood were sorted into separate populations. Genomic DNA was extracted from sorted cells for sequencing of the TCRbeta CDR3 region. TCRbeta CDR3 regions were sequenced using the immunoSEQ Assay. Imported from immuneACCESS, the table was reduced by TCRdb to in-frame sequences with V and J called. These copies leave out some clones; in studies compared against another copy, an unresolved V gene accounts for under half, and the cause of the remainder is not known. The sample includes 70,000 to 75,000 clones, with roughly 78% observed a single time. The ten largest clones take up 5% of the sample.

About this clone: The clone's antigen remains unknown. No base quality information exists; no much larger clone differs at one position.

Beyond this particular receptor, the publication reports: Partial responders in the 0.1-3.0 mg/kg groups had among the lowest normalized peripheral clonal expansion, especially among CD8+ T cells. On average, CD8+ T cells showed more expanded clones than CD4+ T cells after ivuxolimab. The antigen specificity of the peripheral T cells that underwent clonal expansion was not determined. At doses of 0.1 to 3.0 mg/kg, clonal expansion of both CD4+ and CD8+ blood T cells was observed from baseline to week 6. Low levels of normalized T-cell clonal expansion were also seen in some nonresponding patients.

Measured from the cysteine to the phenylalanine, the CDR3 is 13 residues long. The read is trimmed to its CDR3 DNA, 39 bases read in frame from base 1. The germline ends are 13 bases apart after V is trimmed by 6 bases and J by 5 bases. Looking up the germline V gene (reference sequence) yields CDR1 LNHDA and CDR2 SQIVND. Recombination linked TRBV19 to TRBJ1-1, and possibly TRBD1, on 5 matching bases. Sequenced material: CD4+ or CD8+ T cells sorted from blood, taken in a trial of the OX40 agonist ivuxolimab. This clonotype originated in an adult with an advanced solid tumor such as melanoma, head and neck, liver or kidney cancer. The CDR3 protein: CASRPGLETEAFF. In nucleotides, the sequence is TGTGCCAGTAGGCCAGGGCTGGAGACTGAAGCTTTCTTT.